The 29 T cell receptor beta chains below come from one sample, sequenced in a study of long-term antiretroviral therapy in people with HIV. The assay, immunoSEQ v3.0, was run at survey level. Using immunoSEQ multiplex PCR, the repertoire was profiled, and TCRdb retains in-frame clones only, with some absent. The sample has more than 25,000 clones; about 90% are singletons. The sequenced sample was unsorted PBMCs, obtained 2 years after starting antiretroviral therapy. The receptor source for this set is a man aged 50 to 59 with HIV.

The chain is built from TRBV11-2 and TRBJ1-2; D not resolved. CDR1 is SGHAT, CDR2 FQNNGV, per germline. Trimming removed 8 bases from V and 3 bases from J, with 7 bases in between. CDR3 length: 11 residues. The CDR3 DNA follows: TGTGCCAGCCGTAGGGACTATGGCTACACCTTC. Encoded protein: CASRRDYGYTF.

CDR3 region: CASSRPRDSPPEQYF. CDR3 coding DNA: TGTGCCAGCAGCCGCCCTAGGGACAGCCCTCCCGAGCAGTACTTC. The genes are TRBV11-3 and TRBJ2-7, with 7 nucleotides matching TRBD1. CDR1 and CDR2 (germline): SGHNT, YENEEA. The CDR3 contains 15 residues. The trim removed 5 bases at V and 6 bases at J, leaving 13 bases unmatched.

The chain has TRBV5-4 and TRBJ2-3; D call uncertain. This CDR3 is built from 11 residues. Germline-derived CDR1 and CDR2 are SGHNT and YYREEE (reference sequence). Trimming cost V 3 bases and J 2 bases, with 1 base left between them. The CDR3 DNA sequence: TGTGCCAGCAGCTACACAGATACGCAGTATTTT. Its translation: CASSYTDTQYF. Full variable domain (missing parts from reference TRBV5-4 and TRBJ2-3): ETGVTQSPTHLIKTRGQQVTLRCSSQSGHNTVSWYQQALGQGPQFIFQYYREEENGRGNFPPRFSGLQFPNYSSELNVNALELDDSALYLCASSYTDTQYFGPGTRLTVL.

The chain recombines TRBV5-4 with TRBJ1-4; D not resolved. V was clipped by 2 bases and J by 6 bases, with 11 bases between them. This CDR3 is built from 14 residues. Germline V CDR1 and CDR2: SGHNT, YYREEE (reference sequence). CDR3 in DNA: TGTGCCAGCAGCTTTGGGGTTAAAGATGAAAAACTGTTTTTT. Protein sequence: CASSFGVKDEKLFF. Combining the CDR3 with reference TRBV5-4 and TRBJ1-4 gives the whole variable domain ETGVTQSPTHLIKTRGQQVTLRCSSQSGHNTVSWYQQALGQGPQFIFQYYREEENGRGNFPPRFSGLQFPNYSSELNVNALELDDSALYLCASSFGVKDEKLFFGSGTQLSVL.

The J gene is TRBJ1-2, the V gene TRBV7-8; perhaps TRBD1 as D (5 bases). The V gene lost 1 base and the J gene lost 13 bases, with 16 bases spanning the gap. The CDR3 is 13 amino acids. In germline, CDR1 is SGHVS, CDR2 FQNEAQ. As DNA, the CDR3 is TGTGCCAGCAGCTTAGGCAGCCGGGGGTCCAGCACCTTC. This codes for CASSLGSRGSSTF. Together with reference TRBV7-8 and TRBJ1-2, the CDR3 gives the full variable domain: GAGVSQSPRYKVAKRGQDVALRCDPISGHVSLFWYQQALGQGPEFLTYFQNEAQLDKSGLPSDRFFAERPEGSVSTLKIQRTQQEDSAVYLCASSLGSRGSSTFGSGTRLTVV.

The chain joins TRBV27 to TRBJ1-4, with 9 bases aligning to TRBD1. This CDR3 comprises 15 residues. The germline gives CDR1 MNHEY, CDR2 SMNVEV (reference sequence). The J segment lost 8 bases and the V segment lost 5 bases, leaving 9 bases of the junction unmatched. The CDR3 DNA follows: TGTGCCAGCAGTGCCCGGACAGGGGTGAGCGAAAAACTGTTTTTT. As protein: CASSARTGVSEKLFF.

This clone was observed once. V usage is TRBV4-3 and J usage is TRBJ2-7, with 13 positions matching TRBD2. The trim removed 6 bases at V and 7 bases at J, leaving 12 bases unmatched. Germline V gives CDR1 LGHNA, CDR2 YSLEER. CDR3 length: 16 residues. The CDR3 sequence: CASSLRAGTSGIEQYF. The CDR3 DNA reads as TGCGCCAGCAGTCTAAGAGCCGGGACTAGCGGGATTGAGCAGTACTTC.

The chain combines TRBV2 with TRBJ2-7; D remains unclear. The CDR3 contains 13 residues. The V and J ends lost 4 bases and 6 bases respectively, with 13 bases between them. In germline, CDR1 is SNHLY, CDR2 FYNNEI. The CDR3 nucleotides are TGTGCCAGCAGTGTAGAAGGGCTACGCGAGCAGTACTTC. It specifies CASSVEGLREQYF.

CDR3 nucleotides: TGTGCCAGCAGTCCCGGGGGGGTCTGGTATCAGCCCCAGCATTTT. It specifies CASSPGGVWYQPQHF. The chain is built from TRBV6-5 and TRBJ1-5; perhaps TRBD1 as D (5 bases). V lost 5 bases, J lost 5 bases, and 16 bases lay in between. The CDR3 totals 15 residues. The germline gives CDR1 MNHEY, CDR2 SVGAGI.

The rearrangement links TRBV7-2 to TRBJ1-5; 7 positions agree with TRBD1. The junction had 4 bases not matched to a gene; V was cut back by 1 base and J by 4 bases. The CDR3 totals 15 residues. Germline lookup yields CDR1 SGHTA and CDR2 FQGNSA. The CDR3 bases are TGTGCCAGCAGCTTAGGAGGGGGCGGTAATCAGCCCCAGCATTTT. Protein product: CASSLGGGGNQPQHF.

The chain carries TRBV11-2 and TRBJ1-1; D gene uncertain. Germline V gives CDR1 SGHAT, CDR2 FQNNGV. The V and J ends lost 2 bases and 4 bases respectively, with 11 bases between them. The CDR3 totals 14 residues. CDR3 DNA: TGTGCCAGCAGCTTACAGCCCCCCCGCACTGAAGCTTTCTTT. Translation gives CASSLQPPRTEAFF.

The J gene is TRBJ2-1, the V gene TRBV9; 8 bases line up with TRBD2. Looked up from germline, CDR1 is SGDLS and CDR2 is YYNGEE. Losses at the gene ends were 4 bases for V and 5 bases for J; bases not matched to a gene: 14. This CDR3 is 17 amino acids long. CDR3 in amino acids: CASSPPLAGGRNNEQFF. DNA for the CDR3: TGTGCCAGCAGCCCTCCGTTGGCGGGGGGCCGGAACAATGAGCAGTTCTTC.

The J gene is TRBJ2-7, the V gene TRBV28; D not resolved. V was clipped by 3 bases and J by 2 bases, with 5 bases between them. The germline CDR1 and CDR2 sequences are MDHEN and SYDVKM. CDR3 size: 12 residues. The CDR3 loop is CASSFRTYEQYF. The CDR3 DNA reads TGTGCCAGCAGTTTTAGGACCTACGAGCAGTACTTC.

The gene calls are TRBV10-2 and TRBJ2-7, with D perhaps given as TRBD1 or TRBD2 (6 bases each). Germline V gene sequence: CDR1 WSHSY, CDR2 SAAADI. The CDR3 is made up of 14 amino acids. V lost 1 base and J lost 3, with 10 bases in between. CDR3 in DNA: TGCGCCAGCAGTGAGTTAGGGGGGAACTACGAGCAGTACTTC. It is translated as CASSELGGNYEQYF.

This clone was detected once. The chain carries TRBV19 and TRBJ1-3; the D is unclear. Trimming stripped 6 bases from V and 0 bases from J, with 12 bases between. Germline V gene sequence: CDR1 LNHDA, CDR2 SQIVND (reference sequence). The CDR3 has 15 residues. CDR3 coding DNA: TGTGCCAGTAGCCGACCAAGGTTCTCTGGAAACACCATATATTTT. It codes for CASSRPRFSGNTIYF.

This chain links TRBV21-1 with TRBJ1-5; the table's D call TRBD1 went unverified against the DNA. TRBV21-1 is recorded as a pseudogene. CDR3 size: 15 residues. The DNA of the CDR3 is TGTGCCAGCAGACCTTGTGGCCAGACAAATCAGCCCCAGCATTTT. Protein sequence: CASRPCGQTNQPQHF.

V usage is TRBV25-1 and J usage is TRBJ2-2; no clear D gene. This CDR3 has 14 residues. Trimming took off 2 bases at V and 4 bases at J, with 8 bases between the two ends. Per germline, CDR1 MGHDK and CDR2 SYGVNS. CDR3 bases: TGTGCCAGCAGTGAAACACAATTCACCGGGGAGCTGTTTTTT. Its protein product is CASSETQFTGELFF. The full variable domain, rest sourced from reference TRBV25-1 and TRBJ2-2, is EADIYQTPRYLVIGTGKKITLECSQTMGHDKMYWYQQDPGMELHLIHYSYGVNSTEKGDLSSESTVSRIRTEHFPLTLESARPSHTSQYLCASSETQFTGELFFGEGSRLTVL.

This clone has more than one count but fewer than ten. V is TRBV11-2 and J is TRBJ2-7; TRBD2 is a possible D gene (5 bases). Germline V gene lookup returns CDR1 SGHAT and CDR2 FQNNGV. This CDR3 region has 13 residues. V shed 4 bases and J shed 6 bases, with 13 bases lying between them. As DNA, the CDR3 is TGTGCCAGCAGCTCCCGGACTTGGACCGAGCAGTACTTC. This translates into CASSSRTWTEQYF.

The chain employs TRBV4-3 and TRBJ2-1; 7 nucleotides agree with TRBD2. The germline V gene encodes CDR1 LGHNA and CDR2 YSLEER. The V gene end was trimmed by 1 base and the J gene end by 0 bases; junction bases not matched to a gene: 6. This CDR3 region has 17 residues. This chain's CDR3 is CASSQAGGPTSYNEQFF. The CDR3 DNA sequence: TGCGCCAGCAGCCAAGCGGGGGGACCAACCTCCTACAATGAGCAGTTCTTC.

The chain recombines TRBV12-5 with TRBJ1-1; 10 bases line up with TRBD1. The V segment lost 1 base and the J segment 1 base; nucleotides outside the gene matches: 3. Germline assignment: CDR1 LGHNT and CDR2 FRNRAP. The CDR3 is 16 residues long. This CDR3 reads CASGLGQGAKNTEAFF. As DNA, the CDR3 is TGTGCTAGTGGTTTGGGACAGGGGGCGAAGAACACTGAAGCTTTCTTT. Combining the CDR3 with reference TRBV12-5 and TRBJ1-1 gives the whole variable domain DARVTQTPRHKVTEMGQEVTMRCQPILGHNTVFWYRQTMMQGLELLAYFRNRAPLDDSGMPKDRFSAEMPDATLATLKIQPSEPRDSAVYFCASGLGQGAKNTEAFFGQGTRLTVV.

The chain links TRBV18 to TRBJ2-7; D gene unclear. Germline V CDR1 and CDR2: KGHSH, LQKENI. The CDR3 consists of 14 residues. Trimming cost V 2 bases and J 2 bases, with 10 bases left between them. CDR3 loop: CASSPGNTAYEQYF. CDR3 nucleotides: TGTGCCAGCTCACCAGGCAATACAGCCTACGAGCAGTACTTC.

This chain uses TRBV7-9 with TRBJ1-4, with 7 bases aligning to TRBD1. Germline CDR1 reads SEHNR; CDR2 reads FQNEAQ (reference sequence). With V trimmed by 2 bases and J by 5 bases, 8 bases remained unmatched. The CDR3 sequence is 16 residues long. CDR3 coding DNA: TGTGCCAGCAGCTTATTCGGACAGGAATTGAATGAAAAACTGTTTTTT. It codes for CASSLFGQELNEKLFF.

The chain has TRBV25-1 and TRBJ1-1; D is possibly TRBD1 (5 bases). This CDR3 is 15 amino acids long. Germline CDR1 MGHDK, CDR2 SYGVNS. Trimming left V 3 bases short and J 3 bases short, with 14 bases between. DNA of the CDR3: TGTGCCAGCAGTGACCGGGGCGGGGGGGACACTGAAGCTTTCTTT. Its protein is CASSDRGGGDTEAFF.

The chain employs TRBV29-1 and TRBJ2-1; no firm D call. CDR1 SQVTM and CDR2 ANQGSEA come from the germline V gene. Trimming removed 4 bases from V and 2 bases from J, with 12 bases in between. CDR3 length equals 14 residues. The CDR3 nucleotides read TGCAGCGTTGGGGTGGTGGATCCCTACAATGAGCAGTTCTTC. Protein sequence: CSVGVVDPYNEQFF.

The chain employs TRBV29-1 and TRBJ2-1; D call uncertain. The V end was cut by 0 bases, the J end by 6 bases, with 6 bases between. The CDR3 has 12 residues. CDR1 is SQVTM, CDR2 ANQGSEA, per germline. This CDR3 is CSVEEAANEQFF. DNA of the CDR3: TGCAGCGTTGAAGAAGCTGCCAATGAGCAGTTCTTC.

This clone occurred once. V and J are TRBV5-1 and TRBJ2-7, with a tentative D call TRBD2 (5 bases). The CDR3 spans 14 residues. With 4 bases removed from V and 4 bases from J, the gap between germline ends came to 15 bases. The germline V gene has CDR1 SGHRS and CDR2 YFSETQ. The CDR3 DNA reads TGCGCCAGCAGCCCCGTAGGTGCGGGTTACGAGCAGTACTTC. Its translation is CASSPVGAGYEQYF. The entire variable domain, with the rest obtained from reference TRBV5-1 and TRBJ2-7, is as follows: KAGVTQTPRYLIKTRGQQVTLSCSPISGHRSVSWYQQTPGQGLQFLFEYFSETQRNKGNFPGRFSGRQFSNSRSEMNVSTLELGDSALYLCASSPVGAGYEQYFGPGTRLTVT.

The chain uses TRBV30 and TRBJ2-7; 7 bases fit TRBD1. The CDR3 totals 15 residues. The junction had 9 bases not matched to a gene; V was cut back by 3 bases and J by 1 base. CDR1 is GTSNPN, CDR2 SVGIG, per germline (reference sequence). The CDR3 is CAWSVDRRFSYEQYF. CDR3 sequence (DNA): TGTGCCTGGAGCGTGGACAGGCGGTTTTCCTACGAGCAGTACTTC.

CDR3 coding DNA: TGTGCCAGCAGCGTCGTCGGGACAGATACGCAGTATTTT. This codes for CASSVVGTDTQYF. The chain employs TRBV9 and TRBJ2-3; D uncertain. Germline V gives CDR1 SGDLS, CDR2 YYNGEE. Trimming stripped 2 bases from V and 3 bases from J, with 7 bases between. This CDR3 comprises 13 residues.

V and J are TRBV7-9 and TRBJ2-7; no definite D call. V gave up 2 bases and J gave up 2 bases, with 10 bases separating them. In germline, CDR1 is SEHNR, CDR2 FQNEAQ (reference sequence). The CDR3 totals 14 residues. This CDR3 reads CASSLLDGAYEQYF. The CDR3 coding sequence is TGTGCCAGCAGCTTACTGGACGGCGCCTACGAGCAGTACTTC.